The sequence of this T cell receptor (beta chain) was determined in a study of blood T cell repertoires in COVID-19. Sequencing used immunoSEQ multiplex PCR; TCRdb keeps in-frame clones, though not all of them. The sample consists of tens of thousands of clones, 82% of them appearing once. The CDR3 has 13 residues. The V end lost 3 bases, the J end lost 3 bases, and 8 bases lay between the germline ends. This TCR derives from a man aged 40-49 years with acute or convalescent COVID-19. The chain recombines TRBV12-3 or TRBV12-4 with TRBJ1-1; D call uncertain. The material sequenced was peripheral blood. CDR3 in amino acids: CASSFRRDTEAFF. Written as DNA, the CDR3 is TGTGCCAGCAGTTTTAGGCGGGACACTGAAGCTTTCTTT.